This T cell receptor (beta chain) was identified during a study of blood T cell repertoires in COVID-19. On the study more broadly: Acute-phase and convalescent COVID-19 samples originated in the United States, Italy and Spain.

As handled by the study authors: Amplified reference gene primers provided the basis for estimating nucleated cell counts. The table came from immunoSEQ multiplex PCR; TCRdb's copy has only in-frame clones and leaves some out. From that table come the V and J calls and clone size; the DNA was used to work out D and trimming. The sample shows some 110,000 clones, 80% to 95% of them seen only once. V was pared by 7 bases and J by 3 bases, with 9 bases between. The CDR3 totals 12 residues. Germline V gene lookup returns CDR1 MNHEY and CDR2 SVGAGI. This receptor was obtained from a man aged 50 to 60 with COVID-19, enrolled during active disease. The sample taken for sequencing was peripheral blood. The J gene is TRBJ2-5, the V gene TRBV6-5; the D gene is possibly TRBD1 (6 bases). The CDR3 bases are TGTGCCAGCACGTCAGGGGAAGAGACCCAGTACTTC. Protein product: CASTSGEETQYF.